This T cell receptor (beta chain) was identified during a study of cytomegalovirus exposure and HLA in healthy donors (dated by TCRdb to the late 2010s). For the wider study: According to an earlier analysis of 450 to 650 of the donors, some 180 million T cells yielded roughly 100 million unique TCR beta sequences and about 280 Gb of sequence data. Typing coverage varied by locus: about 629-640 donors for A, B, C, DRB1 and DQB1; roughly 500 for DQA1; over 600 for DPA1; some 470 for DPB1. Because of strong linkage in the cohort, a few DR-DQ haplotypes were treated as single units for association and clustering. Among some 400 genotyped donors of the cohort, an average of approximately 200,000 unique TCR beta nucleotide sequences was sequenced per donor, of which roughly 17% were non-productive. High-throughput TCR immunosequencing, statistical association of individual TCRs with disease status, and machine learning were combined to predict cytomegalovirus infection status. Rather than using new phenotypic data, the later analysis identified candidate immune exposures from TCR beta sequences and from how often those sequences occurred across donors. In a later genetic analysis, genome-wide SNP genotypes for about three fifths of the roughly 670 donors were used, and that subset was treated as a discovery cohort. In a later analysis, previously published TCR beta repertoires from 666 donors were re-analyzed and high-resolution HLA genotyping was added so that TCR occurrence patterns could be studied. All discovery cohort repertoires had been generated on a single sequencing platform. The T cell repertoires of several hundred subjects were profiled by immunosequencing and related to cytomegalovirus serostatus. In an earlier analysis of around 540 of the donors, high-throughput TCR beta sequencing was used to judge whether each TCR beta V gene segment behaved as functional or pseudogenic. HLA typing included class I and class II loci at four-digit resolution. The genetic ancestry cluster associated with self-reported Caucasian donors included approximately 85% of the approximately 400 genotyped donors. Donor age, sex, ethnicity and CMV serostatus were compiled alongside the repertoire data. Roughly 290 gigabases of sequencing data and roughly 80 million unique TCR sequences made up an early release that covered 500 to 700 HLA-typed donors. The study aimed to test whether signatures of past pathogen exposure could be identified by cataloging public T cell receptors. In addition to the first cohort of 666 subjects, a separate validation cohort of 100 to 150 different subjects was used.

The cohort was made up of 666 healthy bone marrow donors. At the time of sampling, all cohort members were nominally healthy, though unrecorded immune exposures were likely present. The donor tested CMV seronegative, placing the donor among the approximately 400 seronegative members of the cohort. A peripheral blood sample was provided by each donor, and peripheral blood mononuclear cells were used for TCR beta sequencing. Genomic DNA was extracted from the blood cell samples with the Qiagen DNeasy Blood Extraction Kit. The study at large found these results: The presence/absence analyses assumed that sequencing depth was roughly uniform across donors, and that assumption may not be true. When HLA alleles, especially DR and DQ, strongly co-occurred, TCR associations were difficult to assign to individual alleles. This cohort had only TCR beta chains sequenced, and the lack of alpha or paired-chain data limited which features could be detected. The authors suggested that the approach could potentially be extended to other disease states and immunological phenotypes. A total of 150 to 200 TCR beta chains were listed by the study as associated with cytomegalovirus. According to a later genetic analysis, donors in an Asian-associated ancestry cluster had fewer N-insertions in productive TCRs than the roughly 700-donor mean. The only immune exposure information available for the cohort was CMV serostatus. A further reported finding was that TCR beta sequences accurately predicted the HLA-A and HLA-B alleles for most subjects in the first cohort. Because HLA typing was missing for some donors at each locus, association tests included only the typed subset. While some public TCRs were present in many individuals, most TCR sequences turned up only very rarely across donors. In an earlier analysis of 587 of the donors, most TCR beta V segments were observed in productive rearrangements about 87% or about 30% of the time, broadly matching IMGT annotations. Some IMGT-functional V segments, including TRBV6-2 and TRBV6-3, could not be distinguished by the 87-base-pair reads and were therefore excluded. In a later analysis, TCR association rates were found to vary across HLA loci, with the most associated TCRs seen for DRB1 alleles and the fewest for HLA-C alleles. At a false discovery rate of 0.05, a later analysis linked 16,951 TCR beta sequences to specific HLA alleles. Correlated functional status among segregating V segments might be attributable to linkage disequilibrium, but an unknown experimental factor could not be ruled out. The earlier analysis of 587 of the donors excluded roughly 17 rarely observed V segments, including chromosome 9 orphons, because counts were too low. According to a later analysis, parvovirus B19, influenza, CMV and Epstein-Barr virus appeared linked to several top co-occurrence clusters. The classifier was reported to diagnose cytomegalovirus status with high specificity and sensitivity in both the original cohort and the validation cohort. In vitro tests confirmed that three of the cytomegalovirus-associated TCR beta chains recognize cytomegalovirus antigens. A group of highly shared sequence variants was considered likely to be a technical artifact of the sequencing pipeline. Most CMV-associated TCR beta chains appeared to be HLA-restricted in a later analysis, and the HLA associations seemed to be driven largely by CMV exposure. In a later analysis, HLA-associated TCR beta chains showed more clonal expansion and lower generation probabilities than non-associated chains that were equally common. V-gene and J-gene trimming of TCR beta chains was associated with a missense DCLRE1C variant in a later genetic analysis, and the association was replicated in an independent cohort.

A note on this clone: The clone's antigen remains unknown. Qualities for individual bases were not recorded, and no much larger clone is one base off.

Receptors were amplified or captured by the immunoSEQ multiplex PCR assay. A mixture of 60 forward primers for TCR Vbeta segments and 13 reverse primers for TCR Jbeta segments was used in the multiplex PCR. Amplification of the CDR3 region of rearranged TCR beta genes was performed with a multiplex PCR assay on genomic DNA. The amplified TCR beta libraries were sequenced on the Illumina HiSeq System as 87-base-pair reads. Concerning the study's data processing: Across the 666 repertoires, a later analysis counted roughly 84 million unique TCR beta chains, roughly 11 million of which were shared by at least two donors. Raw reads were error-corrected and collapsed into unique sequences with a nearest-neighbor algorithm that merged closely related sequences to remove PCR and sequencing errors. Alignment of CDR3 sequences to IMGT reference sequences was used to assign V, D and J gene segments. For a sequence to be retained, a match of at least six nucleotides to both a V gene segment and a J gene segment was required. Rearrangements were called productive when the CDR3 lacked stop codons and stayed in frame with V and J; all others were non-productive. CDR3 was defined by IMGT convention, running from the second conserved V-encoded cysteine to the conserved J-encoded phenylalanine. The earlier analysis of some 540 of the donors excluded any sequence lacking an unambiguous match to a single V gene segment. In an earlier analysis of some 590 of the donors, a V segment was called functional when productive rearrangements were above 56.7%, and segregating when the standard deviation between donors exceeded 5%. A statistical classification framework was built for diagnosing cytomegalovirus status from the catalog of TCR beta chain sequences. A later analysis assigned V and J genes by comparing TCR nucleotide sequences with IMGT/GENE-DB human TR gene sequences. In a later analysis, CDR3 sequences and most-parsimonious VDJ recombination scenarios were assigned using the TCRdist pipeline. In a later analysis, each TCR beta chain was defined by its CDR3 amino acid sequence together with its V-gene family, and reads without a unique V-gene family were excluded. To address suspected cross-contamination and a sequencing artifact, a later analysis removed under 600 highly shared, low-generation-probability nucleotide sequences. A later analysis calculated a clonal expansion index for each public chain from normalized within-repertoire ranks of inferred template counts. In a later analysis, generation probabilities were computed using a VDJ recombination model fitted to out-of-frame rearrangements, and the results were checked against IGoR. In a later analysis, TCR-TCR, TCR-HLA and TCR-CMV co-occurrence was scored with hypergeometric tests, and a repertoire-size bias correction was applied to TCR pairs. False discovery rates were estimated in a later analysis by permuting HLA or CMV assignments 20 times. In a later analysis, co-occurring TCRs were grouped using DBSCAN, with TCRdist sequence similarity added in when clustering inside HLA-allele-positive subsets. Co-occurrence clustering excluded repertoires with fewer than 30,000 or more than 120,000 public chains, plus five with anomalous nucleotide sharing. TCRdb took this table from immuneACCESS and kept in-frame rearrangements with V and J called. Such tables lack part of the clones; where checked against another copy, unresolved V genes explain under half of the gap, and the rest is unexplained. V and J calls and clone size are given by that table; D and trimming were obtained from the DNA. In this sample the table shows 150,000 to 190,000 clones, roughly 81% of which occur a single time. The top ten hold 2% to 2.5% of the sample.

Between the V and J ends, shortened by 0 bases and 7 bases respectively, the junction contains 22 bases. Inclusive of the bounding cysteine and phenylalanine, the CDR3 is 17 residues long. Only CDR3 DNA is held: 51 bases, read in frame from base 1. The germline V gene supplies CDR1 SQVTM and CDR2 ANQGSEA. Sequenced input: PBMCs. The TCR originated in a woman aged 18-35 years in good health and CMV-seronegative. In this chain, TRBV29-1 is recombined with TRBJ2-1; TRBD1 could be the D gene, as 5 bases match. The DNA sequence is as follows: TGCAGCGTTGAAGAGAATAAGGCCAGGGCAGTGGGGAATGAGCAGTTCTTC. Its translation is CSVEENKARAVGNEQFF.